This is a list of T cell receptor beta chains from one sample in a study of T cells after yellow fever vaccination. TCRdb reanalysed the 5' RACE reads using MiXCR and keeps one entry per CDR3 protein. The sample holds about 58,000 distinct CDR3 sequences, approximately 5.7% seen once. The sample here was PBMCs, either bulk or a sorted T-cell subset (CD4+, CD8+, memory, or dextramer-sorted; not recorded which), taken on the day of the yellow fever booster vaccination. The receptors originated from a man aged 18 to 30 who received the YFV17D yellow fever vaccine. The CDR3 runs from the conserved cysteine through the conserved F or W. The D gene is left open where the match is weak. Clone sizes are given selectively: once, few, many, or a class where the clone is expanded.

j_call v_call d_call clone_size cdr3_nt cdr3_aa
TRBJ1-1 TRBV4-1 NA few TGCGCCAGCAGCCCAAGAGGGCAGGGAGCGAACACTGAAGCTTTCTTT CASSPRGQGANTEAFF
TRBJ1-3 TRBV27 NA NA TGTGCCAGCAGTTTATTTGCAGGGGGAAACACCATATATTTT CASSLFAGGNTIYF
TRBJ1-3 TRBV7-2 NA many TGTGCCAGCAGCTTCCTTGGCAGGGTCAAGTCTGGAAACACCATATATTTT CASSFLGRVKSGNTIYF
TRBJ2-5 TRBV20-1 TRBD1 many TGCAGTGCTGGGGACAGTTTCGACCAAGAGACCCAGTACTTC CSAGDSFDQETQYF
TRBJ2-7 TRBV6-5 NA many TGTGCCAGCAGTTACTCGGGGAGCTACGAGCAGTACTTC CASSYSGSYEQYF
TRBJ1-6 TRBV7-2 NA NA TGTGCCAGCAGCTTAGGATTTAGCAAAAGGTCTAATTCACCCCTCCACTTT CASSLGFSKRSNSPLHF
TRBJ1-6 TRBV5-4 NA NA TGTGCCAGCAGCTTGAGCCAGGCGAATTCACCCCTCCACTTT CASSLSQANSPLHF
TRBJ2-5 TRBV4-2 NA NA TGTGCCAGCAGCCAAGAGGGACTCGTCCCGGGTTACTTC CASSQEGLVPGYF
TRBJ1-5 TRBV6-5 TRBD1 few TGTGCCAGCAGTTACTCGGGGGACAGAAATCAGCCCCAGCATTTT CASSYSGDRNQPQHF
TRBJ1-1 TRBV5-1 TRBD1 NA TGCGCCAGCAGCTTGGCCCCCGGGACAGGGCTCGCCACTGAAGCTTTCTTT CASSLAPGTGLATEAFF
TRBJ2-1 TRBV7-6 NA many TGTGCCAGCAGCGCTGGCGGGGGCCGGAATGAGCAGTTCTTC CASSAGGGRNEQFF
TRBJ2-1 TRBV11-2 TRBD2 many TGTGCCAGCAAGCCGGGACTAGCTCACAATGAGCAGTTCTTC CASKPGLAHNEQFF
TRBJ2-5 TRBV7-9 NA many TGTGCCAGCAGTGAAATCGGGCCGGGCCGTAACCACCCGACCCAGTACTTC CASSEIGPGRNHPTQYF
TRBJ2-1 TRBV13 NA few TGTGCCAGCAGCTTAGTCCCAGGGAACTACAATGAGCAGTTCTTC CASSLVPGNYNEQFF
TRBJ1-1 TRBV12-3/TRBV12-4 NA many TGTGCCAGCAGCCCCGAACCCTTAAACACTGAAGCTTTCTTT CASSPEPLNTEAFF
TRBJ2-6 TRBV9 TRBD2 few TGTGCCAGCAGGGGGAGGGGTCTGGCTGGGGCCAACGTCCTGACTTTC CASRGRGLAGANVLTF
TRBJ2-1 TRBV7-3 TRBD1 many TGTGCCAGCAGCACGAACGCGGGACAGGGGCTCTACAATGAGCAGTTCTTC CASSTNAGQGLYNEQFF
TRBJ2-7 TRBV20-1 NA many TGCAGTGCTAGAGACCCCGGCAGGCGCTCCTACGAGCAGTACTTC CSARDPGRRSYEQYF
TRBJ2-3 TRBV15 NA few TGTGCCACCCGGGATTCGTGGCGGACCACAGATACGCAGTATTTT CATRDSWRTTDTQYF